One and the same sample provided the 6 T cell receptor beta chains below, sequenced in a study of blood T cell repertoires in COVID-19. Here immunoSEQ multiplex PCR was the method, and the copy in TCRdb shows in-frame clones only, minus some. The sample shows roughly 130,000 clones, 80% to 85% of them seen only once. The sequenced sample consisted of peripheral blood. The receptor source for this set is a young man with COVID-19, enrolled during active disease.

This clone appeared once. V usage is TRBV3-1 (or the pseudogene TRBV3-2) and J usage is TRBJ1-1; a possible D gene is TRBD1 (6 bases). CDR3 size: 15 residues. The V gene's germline CDR1 is LGHDT and CDR2 YNNKEL (reference sequence). Between the trimmed V and J ends, which lost 3 bases and 4 bases, there was a span of 15 bases. The CDR3 DNA is TGTGCCAGCAGCCACCAGGACAGAAAGGGCACTGAAGCTTTCTTT. Protein product: CASSHQDRKGTEAFF.

DNA for the CDR3: TGTGCCACCAGCAGACAGGGGCGCTACGAGCAGTACTTC. Protein: CATSRQGRYEQYF. The chain has TRBV15 and TRBJ2-7; D is perhaps TRBD1 (6 bases). Trimming removed 2 bases from V and 3 bases from J, with 8 bases in between. The CDR3 consists of 13 residues. Germline assignment: CDR1 LNHNV and CDR2 YYDKDF (reference sequence). Based on the CDR3 plus reference TRBV15 and TRBJ2-7, the full variable domain is DAMVIQNPRYQVTQFGKPVTLSCSQTLNHNVMYWYQQKSSQAPKLLFHYYDKDFNNEADTPDNFQSRRPNTSFCFLDIRSPGLGDTAMYLCATSRQGRYEQYFGPGTRLTVT.

This clone has only a few counts. The chain couples TRBV13 to TRBJ2-7, with a tentative D call TRBD1 (6 bases). The CDR3 has 16 amino acids. In germline, CDR1 is PRHDT, CDR2 FYEKMQ (reference sequence). V was pared by 5 bases and J by 3 bases, with 20 bases between. CDR3 nucleotides: TGTGCCAGCAGCCCCCGCCCGGCAGGGGTTCTCTACGAGCAGTACTTC. Translation: CASSPRPAGVLYEQYF.

This rearrangement joins TRBV4-1 to TRBJ2-3, with 9 bases lining up with TRBD1. Per the germline V gene, CDR1 is MGHRA and CDR2 is YSYEKL. V gave up 2 bases and J gave up 2 bases; unmatched junction bases: 8. CDR3 length: 17 residues. The CDR3 protein is CASSQTRTGALTDTQYF. The DNA for the CDR3 is TGCGCCAGCAGCCAAACCAGGACAGGGGCACTCACAGATACGCAGTATTTT.

V and J are TRBV3-1 (or the pseudogene TRBV3-2) and TRBJ1-1; tentative D call: TRBD1 (6 bases). Trimming pared 3 bases from V and 1 base from J, leaving 9 bases between. The CDR3 sequence is 14 residues long. Germline V gene lookup returns CDR1 LGHDT and CDR2 YNNKEL (reference sequence). The CDR3 loop reads CASSQGAANTEAFF. The CDR3 DNA is TGTGCCAGCAGCCAGGGGGCGGCGAACACTGAAGCTTTCTTT.

The chain links TRBV30 to TRBJ2-7; 14 bases line up with TRBD2. The CDR3 contains 19 residues. V shed 0 bases and J 4 bases; nucleotides not matched to a gene: 14. Germline-derived CDR1 and CDR2 are GTSNPN and SVGIG (reference sequence). This CDR3 reads CAWSVGGLAGVQFFYEQYF. Here the CDR3 DNA reads TGTGCCTGGAGTGTAGGGGGACTAGCGGGAGTCCAATTCTTTTACGAGCAGTACTTC.